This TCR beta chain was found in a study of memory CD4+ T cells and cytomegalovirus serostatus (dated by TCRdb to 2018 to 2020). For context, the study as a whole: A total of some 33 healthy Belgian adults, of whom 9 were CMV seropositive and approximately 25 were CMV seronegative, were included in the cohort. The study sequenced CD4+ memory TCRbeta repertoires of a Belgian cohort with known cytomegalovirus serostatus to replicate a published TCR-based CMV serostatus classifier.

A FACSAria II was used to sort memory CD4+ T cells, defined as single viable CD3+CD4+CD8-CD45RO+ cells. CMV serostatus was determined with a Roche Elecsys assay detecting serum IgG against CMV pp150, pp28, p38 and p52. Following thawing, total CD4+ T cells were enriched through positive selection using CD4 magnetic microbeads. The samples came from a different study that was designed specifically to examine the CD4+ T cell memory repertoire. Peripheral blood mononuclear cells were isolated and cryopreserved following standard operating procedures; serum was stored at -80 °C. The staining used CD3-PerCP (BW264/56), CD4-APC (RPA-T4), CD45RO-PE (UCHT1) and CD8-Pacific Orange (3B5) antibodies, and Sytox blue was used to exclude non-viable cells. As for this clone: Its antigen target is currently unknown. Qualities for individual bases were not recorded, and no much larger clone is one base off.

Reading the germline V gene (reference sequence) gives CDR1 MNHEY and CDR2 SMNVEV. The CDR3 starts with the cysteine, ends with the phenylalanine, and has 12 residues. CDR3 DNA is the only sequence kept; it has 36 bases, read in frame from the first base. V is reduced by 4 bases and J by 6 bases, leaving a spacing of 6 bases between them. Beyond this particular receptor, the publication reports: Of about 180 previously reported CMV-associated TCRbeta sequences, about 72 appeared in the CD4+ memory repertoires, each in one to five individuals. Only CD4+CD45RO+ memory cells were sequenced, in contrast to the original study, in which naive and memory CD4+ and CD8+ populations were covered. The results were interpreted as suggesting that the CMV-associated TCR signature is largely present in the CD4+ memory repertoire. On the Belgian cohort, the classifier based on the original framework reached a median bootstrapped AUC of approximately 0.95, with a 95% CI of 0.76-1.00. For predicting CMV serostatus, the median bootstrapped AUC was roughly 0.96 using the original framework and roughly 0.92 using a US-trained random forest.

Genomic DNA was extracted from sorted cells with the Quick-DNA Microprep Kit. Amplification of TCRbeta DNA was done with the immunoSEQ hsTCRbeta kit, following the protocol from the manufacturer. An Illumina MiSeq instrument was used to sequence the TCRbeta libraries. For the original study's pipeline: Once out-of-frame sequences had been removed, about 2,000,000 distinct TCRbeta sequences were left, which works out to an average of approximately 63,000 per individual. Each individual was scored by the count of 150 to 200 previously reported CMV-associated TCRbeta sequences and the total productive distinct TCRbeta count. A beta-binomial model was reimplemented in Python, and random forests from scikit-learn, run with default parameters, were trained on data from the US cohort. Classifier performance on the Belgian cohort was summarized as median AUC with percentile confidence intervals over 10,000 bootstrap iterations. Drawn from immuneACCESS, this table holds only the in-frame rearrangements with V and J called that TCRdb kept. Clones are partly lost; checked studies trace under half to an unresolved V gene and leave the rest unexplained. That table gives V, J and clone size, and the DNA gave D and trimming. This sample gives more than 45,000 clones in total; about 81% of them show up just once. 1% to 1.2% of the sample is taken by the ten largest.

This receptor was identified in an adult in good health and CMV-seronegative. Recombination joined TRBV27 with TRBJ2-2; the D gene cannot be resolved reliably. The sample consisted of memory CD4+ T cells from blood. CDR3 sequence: CASSYNAGELFF. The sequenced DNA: TGTGCCAGCAGTTATAATGCCGGGGAGCTGTTTTTT.